These 3 T cell receptor beta chains originate from one sample sequenced in a study of spatial heterogeneity in lung cancer. Time point indicated: sample taken at primary tumor resection. Frozen PBMC, nontumor lung or tumor provided whole RNA, which was sequenced unsorted. TCRdb passed the 5' RACE reads through MiXCR, listing each CDR3 protein once. The sample has over 9,500 distinct CDR3 sequences; around 3.7% are singletons. Sequenced here: normal lung tissue next to the tumor, sampled at surgery. Every receptor here comes from a male donor with early-stage non-small cell lung cancer.

This clonotype was seen repeatedly, ten times or more. The rearrangement joins TRBV12-3 or TRBV12-4 to TRBJ2-2, with TRBD1 matching 10 bases. The CDR3 is 19 amino acids. J gave up 7 bases and V 4 bases, and 18 bases lay outside the gene matches. The CDR3, as DNA: TGTGCCAGCAGTTCGTCCGGGACAGGGGTCCCATTAAGGGGCGGGGAGCTGTTTTTT. Its translation is CASSSSGTGVPLRGGELFF.

This clonotype was seen at least ten times. V and J are TRBV7-8 and TRBJ2-5; 10 nucleotides align to TRBD2. Germline lookup yields CDR1 SGHVS and CDR2 FQNEAQ. The CDR3 sequence is 16 residues long. The V gene end was trimmed by 5 bases and the J gene end by 1 base; junction bases not matched to a gene: 7. As DNA, the CDR3 is TGTGCCAGCAGCCTCGCTAGCGGGAGTCCCCAAGAGACCCAGTACTTC. The encoded protein is CASSLASGSPQETQYF.

This clonotype was observed at least ten times. V gene TRBV7-9 combines with J gene TRBJ1-4, with D perhaps TRBD1 (5 bases). The ends were cut back, 4 bases at V and 7 bases at J, with 19 bases in the middle. This CDR3 comprises 16 residues. Per the germline V gene, CDR1 is SEHNR and CDR2 is FQNEAQ (reference sequence). Written as DNA, the CDR3 is TGTGCCAGCAGCTCCGACCGGATCTCGGGGGGTGAAAAACTGTTTTTT. Its translation: CASSSDRISGGEKLFF.